What follows are 26 T cell receptor beta chains derived from one specimen sequenced in a study of blood T cell dynamics during melanoma immunotherapy. The table came from immunoSEQ multiplex PCR; TCRdb's copy has only in-frame clones and leaves some out. The sample includes 8,500 to 11,000 clones, roughly nine tenths of them seen just once. Noted time point: pre-treatment baseline. This specimen was blood, taken from a patient treated with checkpoint blockade. All receptors come from a human donor with melanoma.

The V and J genes are TRBV11-2 and TRBJ2-3, with 10 bases aligning to TRBD1. Germline V gives CDR1 SGHAT, CDR2 FQNNGV. J lost 4 bases, V lost 5 bases, and 9 bases had no gene match. The CDR3 runs to 16 residues. CDR3 coding DNA: TGTGCCAGCAGCCCCCTGGGACAGGGGAATTCAGATACGCAGTATTTT. Encoded protein: CASSPLGQGNSDTQYF.

The V and J genes are TRBV19 and TRBJ1-5, with 9 positions matching TRBD1. Trimming at V came to 8 bases and at J to 5 bases, leaving 1 base not matched to a gene. CDR1 is LNHDA and CDR2 is SQIVND in the germline V gene (reference sequence). The CDR3 extends over 12 amino acids. CDR3 in amino acids: CASGQGYQPQHF. In nucleotides, the CDR3 is TGTGCCAGTGGACAGGGGTATCAGCCCCAGCATTTT.

The chain has TRBV28 and TRBJ2-7; D is tentatively TRBD1 or TRBD2 (6 bases each). Germline CDR1 and CDR2: MDHEN and SYDVKM. The CDR3 is 15 amino acids. The V and J ends lost 7 bases and 1 base respectively, with 17 bases between them. CDR3 nucleotide sequence: TGTGCCAGCATACGGGGGCGAGGTTTATCCTACGAGCAGTACTTC. Translation gives CASIRGRGLSYEQYF.

The genes are TRBV6-1 and TRBJ2-7, with TRBD1 matching over 9 bases. With V trimmed by 8 bases and J by 6 bases, 11 bases remained unmatched. The CDR3 spans 14 residues. CDR1 and CDR2 (germline): MNHNS, SASEGT. CDR3: CASANPGQGIEQYF. The CDR3 DNA follows: TGTGCCAGCGCCAACCCGGGACAGGGTATCGAGCAGTACTTC.

In its sample, this clone is medium-sized. The chain recombines TRBV7-9 with TRBJ1-2, with unresolved D. This CDR3 is built from 16 residues. With 4 bases removed from V and 1 base from J, the gap between germline ends came to 16 bases. The germline V gene encodes CDR1 SEHNR and CDR2 FQNEAQ (reference sequence). The CDR3 region is CASSSVSAFVNYGYTF. The CDR3 nucleotides are TGTGCCAGCAGCTCTGTATCGGCGTTTGTTAACTATGGCTACACCTTC.

This clone came up once. The V call is TRBV5-1, the J call TRBJ1-2; 9 nucleotides agree with TRBD1. The CDR3 is 15 residues long. The junction had 7 bases not matched to a gene; V was cut back by 2 bases and J by 5 bases. Germline-derived CDR1 and CDR2 are SGHRS and YFSETQ. The CDR3 DNA sequence: TGCGCCAGCAGCTTCAGACCCGGGACAGGGTATGGCTACACCTTC. Amino acids: CASSFRPGTGYGYTF.

V is TRBV5-6 and J is TRBJ2-3; 9 bases align to TRBD2. CDR1 SGHDT and CDR2 YYEEEE come from the germline V gene. V lost 3 bases and J lost 6; bases outside the gene matches: 11. The CDR3 extends over 16 amino acids. CDR3 protein: CASSSKLAGAGDTQYF. The CDR3 nucleotides read TGTGCCAGCAGCTCCAAATTAGCGGGGGCTGGGGATACGCAGTATTTT.

The chain uses TRBV5-6 and TRBJ2-2; D may be TRBD2 (5 bases). The CDR3 spans 15 residues. Germline CDR1 and CDR2: SGHDT and YYEEEE. Trimming took off 2 bases at V and 3 bases at J, with 11 bases between the two ends. Here the CDR3 DNA reads TGTGCCAGCAGCTTAACGCGGGTTGACACCGGGGAGCTGTTTTTT. The encoded protein is CASSLTRVDTGELFF.

The chain links TRBV5-4 to TRBJ1-1; D remains ambiguous. The V gene lost 3 bases and the J gene lost 0 bases, with 15 bases spanning the gap. The CDR3 loop spans 16 amino acids. The germline gives CDR1 SGHNT, CDR2 YYREEE (reference sequence). The CDR3 spells CASSSRRWNMNTEAFF. CDR3 in DNA: TGTGCCAGCAGCTCCCGTAGGTGGAATATGAACACTGAAGCTTTCTTT.

The CDR3 sequence is CASSEGWGGVGNEKLFF. The DNA for the CDR3 is TGTGCCAGCAGTGAAGGGTGGGGGGGCGTAGGTAATGAAAAACTGTTTTTT. The chain uses TRBV6-1 and TRBJ1-4, with a weak D call TRBD1 (6 bases). This CDR3 has 17 residues. Trimming removed 1 base from V and 4 bases from J, with 16 bases in between. From germline, CDR1 is MNHNS and CDR2 SASEGT.

This clone has a handful of counts. The chain is built from TRBV5-1 and TRBJ1-5; possible D gene TRBD1, 6 bases. Germline V gene lookup returns CDR1 SGHRS and CDR2 YFSETQ. V was pared by 4 bases and J by 0 bases, with 14 bases between. The CDR3 is 16 amino acids. CDR3 sequence: CASSEGQTYSNQPQHF. In DNA form, the CDR3 reads TGCGCCAGCAGCGAAGGACAGACCTATAGCAATCAGCCCCAGCATTTT.

This clone was counted once. The chain employs TRBV4-2 and TRBJ1-2; 7 nucleotides line up with TRBD1. With 4 bases clipped from V and 2 bases from J, the junction kept 7 bases outside the gene matches. Germline assignment: CDR1 LGHNA and CDR2 YNFKEQ. CDR3 length: 15 residues. The CDR3 coding sequence is TGTGCCAGCAGCCTGCAGGGACAGAACAACTATGGCTACACCTTC. This encodes CASSLQGQNNYGYTF.

The V gene is TRBV19, the J gene TRBJ1-1, with a weak D call TRBD1 (6 bases). The CDR3 is 13 amino acids. CDR1 is LNHDA, CDR2 SQIVND, per germline (reference sequence). V was shortened by 8 bases and J by 4 bases, with 14 bases between the two germline ends. The DNA for the CDR3 is TGTGCCAGTGCAGAATCAGGGGCCACTGAAGCTTTCTTT. It is translated as CASAESGATEAFF.

The V call is TRBV10-3, the J call TRBJ1-1, with D maybe TRBD1 (5 bases). Per the germline V gene, CDR1 is ENHRY and CDR2 is SYGVKD. V lost 2 bases to trimming and J lost 5 bases, with 9 bases between them. The CDR3 is 13 amino acids. The CDR3 sequence is CAISELRGTEAFF. The CDR3 DNA follows: TGTGCCATCAGTGAGCTCCGGGGGACTGAAGCTTTCTTT.

The chain couples TRBV5-1 to TRBJ2-2; 8 nucleotides line up with TRBD2. The germline gives CDR1 SGHRS, CDR2 YFSETQ. This CDR3 has 14 residues. Trimming removed 4 bases from V and 6 bases from J; junction bases left unmatched: 5. The CDR3 sequence is CASSVGLGAGELFF. CDR3 coding DNA: TGCGCCAGCAGCGTGGGACTAGGGGCCGGGGAGCTGTTTTTT.

The chain combines TRBV19 with TRBJ1-5; 8 bases line up with TRBD1. In germline, CDR1 is LNHDA, CDR2 SQIVND (reference sequence). The ends lost 6 bases at V and 5 bases at J; junction bases unmatched: 9. The CDR3 length is 15 residues. For the CDR3, the DNA is TGTGCCAGTAGAGATAGGACAGGGTCGTATCAGCCCCAGCATTTT. Amino acids: CASRDRTGSYQPQHF.

This clone appeared a single time. This rearrangement joins TRBV7-9 to TRBJ1-2; D may be TRBD1 (5 bases). The CDR3 loop spans 13 amino acids. Looked up from germline, CDR1 is SEHNR and CDR2 is FQNEAQ (reference sequence). Trimming left V 5 bases short and J 8 bases short, with 15 bases between. This CDR3 is CASSPGPTEGYTF. The CDR3 DNA is TGTGCCAGCAGCCCGGGACCTACGGAGGGCTACACCTTC.

The gene calls are TRBV19 and TRBJ1-2; D may be TRBD1 (6 bases). Germline assignment: CDR1 LNHDA and CDR2 SQIVND (reference sequence). V was pared by 4 bases and J by 0 bases, with 15 bases between. The CDR3 consists of 16 residues. The CDR3: CASSNPRQDSNYGYTF. The CDR3 DNA sequence: TGTGCCAGTAGTAACCCAAGACAGGACTCTAACTATGGCTACACCTTC.

The chain joins TRBV2 to TRBJ2-7, with D unresolved. Germline CDR1 SNHLY, CDR2 FYNNEI. The CDR3 runs to 15 residues. V was cut by 0 bases and J by 2 bases, with 11 bases left in between. The CDR3 DNA is TGTGCCAGCAGTGAAGCCGGGTTCGAGACCTACGAGCAGTACTTC. It encodes CASSEAGFETYEQYF.

The rearrangement joins TRBV29-1 to TRBJ2-1, with D maybe TRBD2 (5 bases). Germline values: CDR1 SQVTM, CDR2 ANQGSEA. This CDR3 region has 12 residues. The V end lost 3 bases, the J end lost 7 bases, and 10 bases lay between the germline ends. The CDR3 bases are TGCAGCGTTGAGGACTTTCGGAATGAGCAGTTCTTC. Its protein product is CSVEDFRNEQFF.

The V and J genes are TRBV19 and TRBJ1-5; D is uncertain. Germline-derived CDR1 and CDR2 are LNHDA and SQIVND (reference sequence). The CDR3 extends over 16 amino acids. V was pared by 5 bases and J by 7 bases, with 21 bases between. The CDR3 bases are TGTGCCAGTAGTTCCCTAAGGTTAGTACTGGAGCAGCCCCAGCATTTT. As protein: CASSSLRLVLEQPQHF.

J is TRBJ2-5 and V is TRBV10-3; D gene unclear. The CDR3 has 12 residues. Trimming removed 2 bases at V and 3 bases at J, with 4 bases between. In germline, CDR1 is ENHRY, CDR2 SYGVKD. CDR3 bases: TGTGCCATCAGTGAGCCCAAAGAGACCCAGTACTTC. Translating gives CAISEPKETQYF.

The V call is TRBV12-5, the J call TRBJ2-7, with D possibly called TRBD1 or TRBD2 (5 bases each). CDR3 length: 20 amino acids. The V gene's germline CDR1 is LGHNT and CDR2 FRNRAP. The ends were cut back, 2 bases at V and 2 bases at J, with 28 bases in the middle. The DNA of the CDR3 is TGTGCTAGTGGTTTGCTTCATGGGCCTACCCGGGACCCCTACCCCTACGAGCAGTACTTC. It yields the protein CASGLLHGPTRDPYPYEQYF.

This clone was observed a single time. The chain joins TRBV18 to TRBJ2-5; D ambiguous. Germline lookup yields CDR1 KGHSH and CDR2 LQKENI. CDR3 length: 14 amino acids. V dropped 6 bases and J dropped 1 base, with 12 bases sitting between them. CDR3 nucleotides: TGTGCCAGCTCCCGTTTGTCAGGCCAAGAGACCCAGTACTTC. Its protein is CASSRLSGQETQYF.

CDR3 in amino acids: CASRDVIISGNTIYF. Written as DNA, the CDR3 is TGTGCCAGCAGGGATGTTATAATCTCTGGAAACACCATATATTTT. The chain recombines TRBV2 with TRBJ1-3, with D hard to call. Germline V gives CDR1 SNHLY, CDR2 FYNNEI. The CDR3 is 15 amino acids. Trimming took 6 bases from V and 0 from J, leaving 12 bases between them.

The chain has TRBV5-1 and TRBJ2-5; D not certain. In germline, CDR1 is SGHRS, CDR2 YFSETQ. With 4 bases removed from V and 5 bases from J, the gap between germline ends came to 15 bases. The CDR3 contains 14 residues. The CDR3 coding sequence is TGCGCCAGCAGCGAGCCCTCCGGAAGGGAGACCCAGTACTTC. Protein sequence: CASSEPSGRETQYF. Drawing the rest from reference TRBV5-1 and TRBJ2-5, the complete variable domain is KAGVTQTPRYLIKTRGQQVTLSCSPISGHRSVSWYQQTPGQGLQFLFEYFSETQRNKGNFPGRFSGRQFSNSRSEMNVSTLELGDSALYLCASSEPSGRETQYFGPGTRLLVL.